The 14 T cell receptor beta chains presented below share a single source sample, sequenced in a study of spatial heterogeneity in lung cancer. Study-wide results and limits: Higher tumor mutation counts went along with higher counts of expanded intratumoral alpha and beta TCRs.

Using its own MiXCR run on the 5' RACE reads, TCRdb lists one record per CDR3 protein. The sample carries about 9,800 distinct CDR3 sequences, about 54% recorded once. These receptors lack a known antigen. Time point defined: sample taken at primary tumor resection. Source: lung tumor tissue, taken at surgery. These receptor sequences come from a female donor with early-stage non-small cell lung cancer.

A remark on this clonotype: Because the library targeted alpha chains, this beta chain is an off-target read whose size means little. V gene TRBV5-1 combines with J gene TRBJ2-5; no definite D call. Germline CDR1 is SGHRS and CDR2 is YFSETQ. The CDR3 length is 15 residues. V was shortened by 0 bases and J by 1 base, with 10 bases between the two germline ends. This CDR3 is CASSLGVSSQETQYF. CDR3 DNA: TGCGCCAGCAGCTTGGGCGTGAGCAGCCAAGAGACCCAGTACTTC.

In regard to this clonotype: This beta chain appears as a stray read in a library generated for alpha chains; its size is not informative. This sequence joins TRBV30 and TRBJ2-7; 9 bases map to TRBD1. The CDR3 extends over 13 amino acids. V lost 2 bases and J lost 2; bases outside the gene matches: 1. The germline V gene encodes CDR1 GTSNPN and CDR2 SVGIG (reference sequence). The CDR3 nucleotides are TGTGCCTGGAGTTGGGACAGGGCCTACGAGCAGTACTTC. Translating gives CAWSWDRAYEQYF.

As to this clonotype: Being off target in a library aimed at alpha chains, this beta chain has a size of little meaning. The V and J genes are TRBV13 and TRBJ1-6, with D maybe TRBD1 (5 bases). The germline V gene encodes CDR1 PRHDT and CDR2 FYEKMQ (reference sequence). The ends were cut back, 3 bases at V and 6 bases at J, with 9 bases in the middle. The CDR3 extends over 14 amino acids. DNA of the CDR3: TGTGCCAGCAGCTTGCGGGGGGGTAATTCACCCCTCCACTTT. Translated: CASSLRGGNSPLHF.

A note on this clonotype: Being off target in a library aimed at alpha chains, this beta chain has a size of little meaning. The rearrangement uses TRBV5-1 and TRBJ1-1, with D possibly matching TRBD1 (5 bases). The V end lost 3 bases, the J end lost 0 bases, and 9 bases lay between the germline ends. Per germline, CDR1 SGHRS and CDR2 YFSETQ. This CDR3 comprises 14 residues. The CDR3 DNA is TGCGCCAGCAGCTCCACGACAGTGAACACTGAAGCTTTCTTT. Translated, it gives CASSSTTVNTEAFF.

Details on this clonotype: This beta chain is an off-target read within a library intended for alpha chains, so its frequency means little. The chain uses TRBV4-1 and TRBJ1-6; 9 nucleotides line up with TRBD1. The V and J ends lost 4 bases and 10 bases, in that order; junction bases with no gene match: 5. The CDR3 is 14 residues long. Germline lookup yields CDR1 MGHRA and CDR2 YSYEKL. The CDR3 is CASSRTGVGSPLHF. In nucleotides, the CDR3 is TGCGCCAGCAGCCGGACAGGGGTCGGGTCACCCCTCCACTTT.

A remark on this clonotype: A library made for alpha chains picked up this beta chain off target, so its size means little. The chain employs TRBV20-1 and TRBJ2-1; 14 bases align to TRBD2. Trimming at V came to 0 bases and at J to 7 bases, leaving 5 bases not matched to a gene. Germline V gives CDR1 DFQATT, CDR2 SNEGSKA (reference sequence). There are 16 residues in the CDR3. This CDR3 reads CSARDPGTSGGNEQFF. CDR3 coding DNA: TGCAGTGCTAGAGATCCAGGGACTAGCGGGGGTAATGAGCAGTTCTTC.

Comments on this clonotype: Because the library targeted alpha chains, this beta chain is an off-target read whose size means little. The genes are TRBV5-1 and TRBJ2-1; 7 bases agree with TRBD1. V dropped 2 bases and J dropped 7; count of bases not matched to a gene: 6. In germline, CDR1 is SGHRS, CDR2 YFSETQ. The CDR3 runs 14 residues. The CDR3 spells CASSFPGTVNEQFF. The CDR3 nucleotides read TGCGCCAGCAGCTTTCCGGGGACAGTTAATGAGCAGTTCTTC.

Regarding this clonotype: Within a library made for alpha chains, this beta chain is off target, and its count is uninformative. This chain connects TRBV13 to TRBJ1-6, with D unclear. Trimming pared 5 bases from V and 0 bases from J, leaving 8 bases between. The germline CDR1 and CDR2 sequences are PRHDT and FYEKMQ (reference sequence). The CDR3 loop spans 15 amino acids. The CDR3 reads CASSQKISYNSPLHF. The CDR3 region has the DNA TGTGCCAGCAGCCAAAAGATCTCCTATAATTCACCCCTCCACTTT.

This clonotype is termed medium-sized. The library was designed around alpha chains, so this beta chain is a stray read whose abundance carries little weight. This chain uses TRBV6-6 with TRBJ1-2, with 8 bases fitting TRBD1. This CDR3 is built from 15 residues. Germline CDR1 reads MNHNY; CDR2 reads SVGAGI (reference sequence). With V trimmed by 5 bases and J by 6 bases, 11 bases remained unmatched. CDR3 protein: CASSTNLDRVHGYTF. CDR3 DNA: TGTGCCAGCAGTACAAACTTGGACAGGGTTCATGGCTACACCTTC.

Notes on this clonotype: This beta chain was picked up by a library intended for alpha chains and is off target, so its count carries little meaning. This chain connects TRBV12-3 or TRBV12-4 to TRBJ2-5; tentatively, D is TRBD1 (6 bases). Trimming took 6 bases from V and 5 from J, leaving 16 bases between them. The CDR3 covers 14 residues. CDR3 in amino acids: CASSPGAGEETQYF. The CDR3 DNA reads TGTGCCAGCAGCCCGGGCGCAGGGGAGGAGACCCAGTACTTC.

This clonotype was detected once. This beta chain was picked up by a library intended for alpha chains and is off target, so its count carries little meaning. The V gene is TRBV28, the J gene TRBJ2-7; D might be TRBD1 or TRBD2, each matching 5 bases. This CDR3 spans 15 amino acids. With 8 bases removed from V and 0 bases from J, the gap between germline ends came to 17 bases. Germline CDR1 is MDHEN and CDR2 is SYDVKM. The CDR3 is CASGFGGARSYEQYF. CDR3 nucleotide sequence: TGTGCCAGCGGCTTTGGGGGAGCCCGCTCCTACGAGCAGTACTTC.

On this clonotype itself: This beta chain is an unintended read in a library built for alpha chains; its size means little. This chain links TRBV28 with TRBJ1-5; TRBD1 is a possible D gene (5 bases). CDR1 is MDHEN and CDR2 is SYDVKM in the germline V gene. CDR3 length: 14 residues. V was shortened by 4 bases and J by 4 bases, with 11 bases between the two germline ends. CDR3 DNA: TGTGCCAGCAGTTCAGGGAGGTTGAATCAGCCCCAGCATTTT. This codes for CASSSGRLNQPQHF. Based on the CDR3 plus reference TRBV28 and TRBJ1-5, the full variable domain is DVKVTQSSRYLVKRTGEKVFLECVQDMDHENMFWYRQDPGLGLRLIYFSYDVKMKEKGDIPEGYSVSREKKERFSLILESASTNQTSMYLCASSSGRLNQPQHFGDGTRLSIL.

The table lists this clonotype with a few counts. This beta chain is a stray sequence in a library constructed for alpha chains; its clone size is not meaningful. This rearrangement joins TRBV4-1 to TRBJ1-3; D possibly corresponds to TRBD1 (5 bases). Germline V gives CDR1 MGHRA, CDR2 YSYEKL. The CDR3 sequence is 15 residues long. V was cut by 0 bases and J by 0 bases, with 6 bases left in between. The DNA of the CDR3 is TGCGCCAGCAGCCAAGAAGGGGTCTCTGGAAACACCATATATTTT. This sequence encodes CASSQEGVSGNTIYF.

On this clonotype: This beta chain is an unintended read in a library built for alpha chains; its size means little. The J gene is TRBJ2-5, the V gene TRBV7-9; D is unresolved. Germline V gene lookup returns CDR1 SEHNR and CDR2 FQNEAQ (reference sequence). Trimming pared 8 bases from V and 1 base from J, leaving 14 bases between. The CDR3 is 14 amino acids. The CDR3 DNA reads TGTGCCAGCTCCGGAGTAGGTGGCCAAGAGACCCAGTACTTC. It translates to CASSGVGGQETQYF. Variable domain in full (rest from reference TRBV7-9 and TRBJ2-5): DTGVSQNPRHKITKRGQNVTFRCDPISEHNRLYWYRQTLGQGPEFLTYFQNEAQLEKSRLLSDRFSAERPKGSFSTLEIQRTEQGDSAMYLCASSGVGGQETQYFGPGTRLLVL.